Below, 30 T cell receptor beta chains from the same sample are listed, as sequenced in a study of blood T cell repertoires in COVID-19. The data were produced by immunoSEQ multiplex PCR, yet TCRdb's version contains in-frame clones alone and is incomplete. The sample yields over 70,000 clones, around 88% seen once. What was sequenced was peripheral blood. The receptors stem from a human donor in a cohort sampled during active COVID-19.

In the case of this clone: In the same sample, other DNA sequences code for this CDR3. The J gene is TRBJ2-7, the V gene TRBV11-2, with 10 bases lining up with TRBD1. The J segment lost 3 bases and the V segment lost 5 bases, leaving 4 bases of the junction unmatched. The germline V gene encodes CDR1 SGHAT and CDR2 FQNNGV. CDR3 length equals 14 residues. The CDR3 DNA sequence: TGTGCCAGCAGCCCGTGGGACAGGGGCTACGAGCAGTACTTC. Amino acid sequence: CASSPWDRGYEQYF.

The gene calls are TRBV6-5 and TRBJ2-1; weak D call: TRBD1 (6 bases). In germline, CDR1 is MNHEY, CDR2 SVGAGI. This CDR3 has 13 residues. The ends were cut back, 9 bases at V and 4 bases at J, with 13 bases in the middle. The CDR3 is CARPGQMYNEQFF. CDR3 sequence (DNA): TGTGCCAGACCCGGACAGATGTACAATGAGCAGTTCTTC.

This clone was counted only a few times. The gene calls are TRBV9 and TRBJ1-2, with 8 positions matching TRBD1. Per the germline V gene, CDR1 is SGDLS and CDR2 is YYNGEE. Trimming took 3 bases from V and 8 from J; bases not matched to a gene: 9. This CDR3 is built from 14 residues. Here the CDR3 DNA reads TGTGCCAGCAGCGGACAGGGGATTTTAGGGGGCTACACCTTC. This sequence encodes CASSGQGILGGYTF. The whole variable domain, filled in from reference TRBV9 and TRBJ1-2, reads DSGVTQTPKHLITATGQRVTLRCSPRSGDLSVYWYQQSLDQGLQFLIQYYNGEERAKGNILERFSAQQFPDLHSELNLSSLELGDSALYFCASSGQGILGGYTFGSGTRLTVV.

A single count supports this clone. The J gene is TRBJ2-2, the V gene TRBV4-3, with 12 bases that match TRBD2. The ends lost 4 bases at V and 7 bases at J; junction bases unmatched: 7. The CDR3 has 16 amino acids. Germline V gene data show CDR1 as LGHNA and CDR2 as YSLEER. CDR3 amino acids: CASSPRTSGVGGELFF. As DNA, the CDR3 is TGCGCCAGCAGCCCTAGGACTAGCGGGGTGGGCGGGGAGCTGTTTTTT.

The V and J genes are TRBV5-4 and TRBJ1-1; no clear D. V was clipped by 2 bases and J by 0 bases, with 5 bases between them. This CDR3 spans 13 amino acids. The germline CDR1 and CDR2 sequences are SGHNT and YYREEE (reference sequence). Here the CDR3 DNA reads TGTGCCAGCAGCTTTTTAGTGAACACTGAAGCTTTCTTT. This sequence encodes CASSFLVNTEAFF. The full variable domain, with the rest looked up from reference TRBV5-4 and TRBJ1-1, is ETGVTQSPTHLIKTRGQQVTLRCSSQSGHNTVSWYQQALGQGPQFIFQYYREEENGRGNFPPRFSGLQFPNYSSELNVNALELDDSALYLCASSFLVNTEAFFGQGTRLTVV.

This chain joins TRBV7-3 and TRBJ1-1; 9 bases map to TRBD1. Unmatched junction bases numbered 5, after V lost 4 bases and J lost 5 bases. Germline-derived CDR1 and CDR2 are SGHTA and FQGTGA. The length of the CDR3 is 14 residues. CDR3 residues: CASSSQGAWTEAFF. The CDR3 DNA follows: TGTGCCAGCAGCTCACAGGGGGCTTGGACTGAAGCTTTCTTT. Drawing the rest from reference TRBV7-3 and TRBJ1-1, the complete variable domain is GAGVSQTPSNKVTEKGKYVELRCDPISGHTALYWYRQSLGQGPEFLIYFQGTGAADDSGLPNDRFFAVRPEGSVSTLKIQRTERGDSAVYLCASSSQGAWTEAFFGQGTRLTVV.

The chain recombines TRBV21-1 with TRBJ2-2; the table gives TRBD2 as D, unverified against the DNA. TRBV21-1 is described as a pseudogene. CDR3 length: 14 residues. In DNA form, the CDR3 reads TGTGCCAGCAGCAATAGCGGGAACACCGGGGAGCTGTTTTTT. Translated: CASSNSGNTGELFF.

The V gene is TRBV9, the J gene TRBJ2-1; D gene ambiguous. Germline CDR1 SGDLS, CDR2 YYNGEE. This CDR3 is 11 amino acids long. Trimming removed 4 bases at V and 8 bases at J, with 7 bases between. The CDR3 sequence: CASSTYDEQFF. DNA for the CDR3: TGTGCCAGCAGCACCTATGATGAGCAGTTCTTC.

This clone was seen a single time. The gene calls are TRBV7-9 and TRBJ2-3, with 7 bases aligning to TRBD2. The germline gives CDR1 SEHNR, CDR2 FQNEAQ (reference sequence). This CDR3 contains 16 residues. The trim removed 0 bases at V and 0 bases at J, leaving 3 bases unmatched. The CDR3, as DNA: TGTGCCAGCAGCTTAGCGGGAGGGACTAGCACAGATACGCAGTATTTT. It encodes CASSLAGGTSTDTQYF.

This clone occurred once. The chain has TRBV7-9 and TRBJ2-1, with 7 bases aligning to TRBD1. Looked up from germline, CDR1 is SEHNR and CDR2 is FQNEAQ (reference sequence). Trimming took 5 bases from V and 7 from J; bases not matched to a gene: 8. CDR3 size: 14 residues. This CDR3 is CASSANRGGNEQFF. CDR3 sequence (DNA): TGTGCCAGCAGCGCCAACAGGGGTGGGAATGAGCAGTTCTTC.

This clone was seen only a few times. The same CDR3 also results from other DNA sequences found in this sample. The genes are TRBV5-1 and TRBJ1-1; 8 bases match TRBD1. Germline lookup yields CDR1 SGHRS and CDR2 YFSETQ. Trimming at V came to 5 bases and at J to 1 base, leaving 4 bases not matched to a gene. This CDR3 spans 14 amino acids. This CDR3 is CASSPGTGNTEAFF. CDR3 in DNA: TGCGCCAGCAGTCCCGGGACAGGGAACACTGAAGCTTTCTTT. Full variable domain (rest looked up from reference TRBV5-1 and TRBJ1-1): KAGVTQTPRYLIKTRGQQVTLSCSPISGHRSVSWYQQTPGQGLQFLFEYFSETQRNKGNFPGRFSGRQFSNSRSEMNVSTLELGDSALYLCASSPGTGNTEAFFGQGTRLTVV.

The chain couples TRBV9 to TRBJ2-5; 14 bases are shared with TRBD2. Unmatched junction bases numbered 8, after V lost 4 bases and J lost 3 bases. The CDR3 is 17 residues long. The germline gives CDR1 SGDLS, CDR2 YYNGEE. The DNA for the CDR3 is TGTGCCAGCAGCCCCCATCCGGGACTAGCGGGAGAAGAGACCCAGTACTTC. Translation: CASSPHPGLAGEETQYF.

This chain joins TRBV5-1 and TRBJ2-2; 9 positions match TRBD1. The CDR3 runs to 13 residues. V dropped 7 bases and J dropped 6; count of bases not matched to a gene: 4. The germline V gene encodes CDR1 SGHRS and CDR2 YFSETQ. The CDR3 protein is CASGTGGPGELFF. The CDR3, as DNA: TGCGCCAGCGGCACAGGGGGCCCCGGGGAGCTGTTTTTT.

V and J are TRBV5-1 and TRBJ2-5, with 7 bases fitting TRBD2. After removal of 7 bases from V and 5 bases from J, the junction contained 14 bases not matched to a gene. This CDR3 spans 15 amino acids. CDR1 and CDR2 (germline): SGHRS, YFSETQ. For the CDR3, the DNA is TGCGCCAGCTCCGGCGGGGGTGCCCGGGTGGAGACCCAGTACTTC. Amino acid sequence: CASSGGGARVETQYF.

The V call is TRBV28, the J call TRBJ1-5; D perhaps matches TRBD1 (5 bases). The CDR3 has 13 amino acids. V was clipped by 6 bases and J by 4 bases, with 10 bases between them. CDR1 and CDR2 (germline): MDHEN, SYDVKM. Here the CDR3 DNA reads TGTGCCAGCAGGGGGCGGGGTAATCAGCCCCAGCATTTT. It is translated as CASRGRGNQPQHF. Looking up the rest from reference TRBV28 and TRBJ1-5 gives the full variable domain: DVKVTQSSRYLVKRTGEKVFLECVQDMDHENMFWYRQDPGLGLRLIYFSYDVKMKEKGDIPEGYSVSREKKERFSLILESASTNQTSMYLCASRGRGNQPQHFGDGTRLSIL.

The chain couples TRBV6-5 to TRBJ2-3; 13 bases are a match to TRBD2. The ends lost 4 bases at V and 3 bases at J; junction bases unmatched: 1. The CDR3 runs 15 residues. The germline CDR1 and CDR2 sequences are MNHEY and SVGAGI. CDR3 amino acids: CASSWTSGRTDTQYF. DNA for the CDR3: TGTGCCAGCAGTTGGACTAGCGGGAGAACAGATACGCAGTATTTT.

CDR3: CASSSTAGGTDTQYF. The CDR3 DNA reads TGTGCCAGCAGCTCTACCGCGGGGGGAACAGATACGCAGTATTTT. V gene TRBV7-2 combines with J gene TRBJ2-3; 8 bases are a match to TRBD2. V was pared by 4 bases and J by 3 bases, with 6 bases of the junction left unmatched. The CDR3 has 15 residues. The germline CDR1 and CDR2 sequences are SGHTA and FQGNSA.

The chain uses TRBV7-9 and TRBJ2-7, with 7 bases aligning to TRBD1. CDR3 length equals 12 residues. Germline CDR1 is SEHNR and CDR2 is FQNEAQ (reference sequence). J lost 6 bases, V lost 5 bases, and 4 bases had no gene match. CDR3 coding DNA: TGTGCCAGCAGCCCGACAGGGCGCGAGCAGTACTTC. Amino acids: CASSPTGREQYF. The full variable domain, in which reference TRBV7-9 and TRBJ2-7 provide the parts outside the CDR3, is DTGVSQNPRHKITKRGQNVTFRCDPISEHNRLYWYRQTLGQGPEFLTYFQNEAQLEKSRLLSDRFSAERPKGSFSTLEIQRTEQGDSAMYLCASSPTGREQYFGPGTRLTVT.

The chain couples TRBV28 to TRBJ2-7; possible D gene TRBD2, 5 bases. Trimming took 2 bases from V and 0 from J, leaving 8 bases between them. Germline lookup yields CDR1 MDHEN and CDR2 SYDVKM. This CDR3 region has 14 residues. The CDR3 DNA is TGTGCCAGCAGTTTACGTCGGGGCTCCTACGAGCAGTACTTC. Its translation is CASSLRRGSYEQYF.

V and J are TRBV30 and TRBJ1-2, with 11 bases identical to TRBD1. After removal of 6 bases from V and 7 bases from J, the junction contained 10 bases not matched to a gene. Germline V gene sequence: CDR1 GTSNPN, CDR2 SVGIG (reference sequence). This CDR3 region has 14 residues. The CDR3 DNA sequence: TGTGCCTGCCCAATTGGACAGGGGGCGTTTGGCTACACCTTC. This codes for CACPIGQGAFGYTF.

This chain links TRBV29-1 with TRBJ2-4, with 10 positions matching TRBD1. Germline V CDR1 and CDR2: SQVTM, ANQGSEA. The CDR3 is 15 amino acids. V lost 8 bases, J lost 3 bases, and 10 bases stayed unmatched. This CDR3 reads CSPLTGGYDKNIQYF. In DNA, the CDR3 is TGCAGCCCGCTGACAGGGGGCTATGACAAAAACATTCAGTACTTC.

The chain employs TRBV2 and TRBJ1-5; D remains ambiguous. Germline CDR1 is SNHLY and CDR2 is FYNNEI. CDR3 length: 14 amino acids. The V end was cut by 2 bases, the J end by 4 bases, with 9 bases between. As DNA, the CDR3 is TGTGCCAGCAGTGAACAGGCAGGAAATCAGCCCCAGCATTTT. Translation gives CASSEQAGNQPQHF. Combining the CDR3 with reference TRBV2 and TRBJ1-5 gives the whole variable domain EPEVTQTPSHQVTQMGQEVILRCVPISNHLYFYWYRQILGQKVEFLVSFYNNEISEKSEIFDDQFSVERPDGSNFTLKIRSTKLEDSAMYFCASSEQAGNQPQHFGDGTRLSIL.

The chain couples TRBV27 to TRBJ2-5; D perhaps matches TRBD1 (8 bases). Trimming cost V 3 bases and J 4 bases, with 18 bases left between them. Germline loops: CDR1 MNHEY, CDR2 SMNVEV (reference sequence). The CDR3 loop spans 16 amino acids. The CDR3: CASSFTGGGVPETQYF. For the CDR3, the DNA is TGTGCCAGCAGTTTCACAGGGGGAGGGGTGCCAGAGACCCAGTACTTC.

This clone was detected once. This sequence joins TRBV4-2 and TRBJ1-2; unclear D gene. Germline V gene lookup returns CDR1 LGHNA and CDR2 YNFKEQ. The V and J ends lost 0 bases and 5 bases respectively, with 16 bases between them. This CDR3 has 16 amino acids. For the CDR3, the DNA is TGTGCCAGCAGCCAAGAACCACAAGGTGGAGATTATGGCTACACCTTC. Protein product: CASSQEPQGGDYGYTF.

V usage is TRBV5-8 and J usage is TRBJ1-3; perhaps TRBD1 as D (5 bases). The CDR3 covers 15 residues. V gave up 5 bases and J gave up 0 bases, with 12 bases separating them. CDR1 SGHTS and CDR2 YDEGEE come from the germline V gene. The CDR3 DNA is TGTGCCAGCAGGACCAAGGGGATCTCTGGAAACACCATATATTTT. It encodes CASRTKGISGNTIYF. Full variable domain (remainder filled in from reference TRBV5-8 and TRBJ1-3): EAGVTQSPTHLIKTRGQQATLRCSPISGHTSVYWYQQALGLGLQFLLWYDEGEERNRGNFPPRFSGRQFPNYSSELNVNALELEDSALYLCASRTKGISGNTIYFGEGSWLTVV.

The V and J genes are TRBV19 and TRBJ2-7, with TRBD1 identical over 10 bases. The CDR3 extends over 15 amino acids. CDR1 is LNHDA and CDR2 is SQIVND in the germline V gene (reference sequence). V lost 2 bases to trimming and J lost 2 bases; unmatched junction nucleotides: 3. CDR3 bases: TGTGCCAGTAGTATATCCGGACAGGGGGCCTACGAGCAGTACTTC. Translated, it gives CASSISGQGAYEQYF. Together with reference TRBV19 and TRBJ2-7, the CDR3 gives the full variable domain: DGGITQSPKYLFRKEGQNVTLSCEQNLNHDAMYWYRQDPGQGLRLIYYSQIVNDFQKGDIAEGYSVSREKKESFPLTVTSAQKNPTAFYLCASSISGQGAYEQYFGPGTRLTVT.

The chain is built from TRBV18 and TRBJ1-1, with TRBD1 identical over 9 bases. The CDR3 totals 16 residues. Trimming removed 4 bases from V and 0 bases from J; junction bases left unmatched: 6. Germline V lookup: CDR1 KGHSH, CDR2 LQKENI. CDR3 in amino acids: CASSQGTGKLNTEAFF. CDR3 nucleotide sequence: TGTGCCAGCTCACAAGGGACAGGGAAGTTGAACACTGAAGCTTTCTTT.

The chain couples TRBV2 to TRBJ1-5; 8 nucleotides agree with TRBD1. Germline V gives CDR1 SNHLY, CDR2 FYNNEI. The trim removed 6 bases at V and 2 bases at J, leaving 3 bases unmatched. The CDR3 sequence is 14 residues long. For the CDR3, the DNA is TGTGCCAGCAGAGGGACAGGACGCAATCAGCCCCAGCATTTT. Amino acid sequence: CASRGTGRNQPQHF.

This clone was observed a single time. The CDR3 sequence is CASSLVSAYEQYF. CDR3 bases: TGCGCCAGCAGCTTGGTCAGCGCCTACGAGCAGTACTTC. The chain recombines TRBV5-1 with TRBJ2-7; D not certain. Germline CDR1 reads SGHRS; CDR2 reads YFSETQ. Trimming removed 0 bases from V and 2 bases from J, with 6 bases in between. This CDR3 is 13 amino acids long.

This chain connects TRBV7-2 to TRBJ2-7; D not certain. Germline V gives CDR1 SGHTA, CDR2 FQGNSA. Trimming took off 5 bases at V and 7 bases at J, with 12 bases between the two ends. The CDR3 runs 12 residues. CDR3 coding DNA: TGTGCCAGCAGCGTATGGCCAATGGAGCAGTACTTC. Its protein product is CASSVWPMEQYF.